The 26 T cell receptor beta chains below were found in one sample sequenced in a study of response to subunit inactivated influenza vaccine. TCRdb independently ran MiXCR on the RT-PCR reads; one entry per CDR3 protein. This table has roughly 780,000 distinct CDR3 sequences, approximately 18% appearing once. Sequences were derived from PBMCs from blood, sampled about 5 days after vaccination. These receptors all come from a man aged 45 to 65 who received an inactivated influenza vaccine.

The sample holds a few counts of this clonotype. The chain uses TRBV7-9 and TRBJ2-1, with D unclear. Deletions cut 1 base from V and 5 bases from J, with 12 bases between. Germline CDR1 SEHNR, CDR2 FQNEAQ (reference sequence). The CDR3 runs to 15 residues. The CDR3 DNA is TGTGCCAGCAGCTTAGTAGGTTCGGGTCACAATGAGCAGTTCTTC. This codes for CASSLVGSGHNEQFF.

This clonotype was seen a few times. V gene TRBV10-3 combines with J gene TRBJ2-3; D call uncertain. The CDR3 contains 11 residues. Looked up from germline, CDR1 is ENHRY and CDR2 is SYGVKD. Deletions cut 6 bases from V and 5 bases from J, with 6 bases between. The CDR3 DNA reads TGTGCCATCAGCCCGAAAGATACGCAGTATTTT. Its protein product is CAISPKDTQYF.

This clonotype was seen more than once but under ten times. V usage is TRBV29-1 and J usage is TRBJ1-1, with D uncertain. This CDR3 has 14 amino acids. The germline V gene encodes CDR1 SQVTM and CDR2 ANQGSEA. V lost 7 bases, J lost 0 bases, and 15 bases lay in between. The CDR3 sequence: CSGTDSDMNTEAFF. For the CDR3, the DNA is TGCAGCGGTACAGACTCTGACATGAACACTGAAGCTTTCTTT.

V is TRBV5-8 and J is TRBJ2-3, with D possibly being TRBD1 or TRBD2 (7 bases each). The CDR3 extends over 17 amino acids. Trimming shortened V by 3 bases and J by 2 bases, and 19 bases separated the two germline ends. Looked up from germline, CDR1 is SGHTS and CDR2 is YDEGEE. The CDR3 loop reads CASSSRAGEGATDTQYF. The CDR3 DNA reads TGTGCCAGCAGCTCTCGGGCTGGGGAGGGGGCCACAGATACGCAGTATTTT.

The rearrangement links TRBV5-5 to TRBJ1-6; 10 nucleotides match TRBD1. There are 15 residues in the CDR3. Unmatched junction bases numbered 8, after V lost 4 bases and J lost 10 bases. Per the germline V gene, CDR1 is SGHKS and CDR2 is YYEKEE (reference sequence). The CDR3 nucleotides read TGTGCCAGCAGCGTTACCGGGACAGGGGAGTCACCCCTCCACTTT. It translates to CASSVTGTGESPLHF. The full variable domain, completed using reference TRBV5-5 and TRBJ1-6, is DAGVTQSPTHLIKTRGQQVTLRCSPISGHKSVSWYQQVLGQGPQFIFQYYEKEERGRGNFPDRFSARQFPNYSSELNVNALLLGDSALYLCASSVTGTGESPLHFGNGTRLTVT.

This rearrangement joins TRBV5-1 to TRBJ2-1; TRBD2 matches 8 bases. V was clipped by 7 bases and J by 0 bases; unmatched bases: 9. The V gene's germline CDR1 is SGHRS and CDR2 YFSETQ. The CDR3 runs to 16 residues. The DNA of the CDR3 is TGCGCCAGCCACAAAACGGGAGGGAGCTCCTACAATGAGCAGTTCTTC. Residues: CASHKTGGSSYNEQFF.

This clonotype was counted between two and nine times. The chain joins TRBV7-2 to TRBJ2-7; unclear D gene. Germline loops: CDR1 SGHTA, CDR2 FQGNSA. The V end was cut by 1 base, the J end by 3 bases, with 16 bases between. This CDR3 is 16 amino acids long. CDR3 amino acids: CASSLDPAPNSYEQYF. Here the CDR3 DNA reads TGTGCCAGCAGCTTAGATCCGGCCCCCAATAGCTACGAGCAGTACTTC.

The chain employs TRBV20-1 and TRBJ2-2; no reliable D call. The CDR3 consists of 10 residues. V lost 3 bases and J 6 bases, leaving 2 bases between the germline ends. The V gene's germline CDR1 is DFQATT and CDR2 SNEGSKA (reference sequence). CDR3 bases: TGCAGTGCTAGGTCCGGGGAGCTGTTTTTT. The encoded protein is CSARSGELFF.

This clonotype has a handful of counts. In DNA, the CDR3 is TGTGCCAGCAGAAAATGGACACAAAACACCGGGGAGCTGTTTTTT. Translated, it gives CASRKWTQNTGELFF. The rearrangement uses TRBV12-3 or TRBV12-4 and TRBJ2-2; a possible D gene is TRBD1 (5 bases). Trimming took off 6 bases at V and 2 bases at J, with 13 bases between the two ends. This CDR3 is 15 amino acids long.

This clonotype was observed many times. The J gene is TRBJ1-5, the V gene TRBV29-1, with 10 bases that match TRBD1. The CDR3 spans 12 residues. Germline V gives CDR1 SQVTM, CDR2 ANQGSEA. After removal of 6 bases from V and 6 bases from J, the junction contained 2 bases not matched to a gene. This CDR3 is CSVGQGGQPQHF. In DNA, the CDR3 is TGCAGCGTAGGACAGGGGGGTCAGCCCCAGCATTTT.

The chain employs TRBV12-3 or TRBV12-4 and TRBJ2-7, with 8 nucleotides matching TRBD1. This CDR3 has 13 residues. Trimming cost V 5 bases and J 6 bases; bases outside gene matches: 6. In nucleotides, the CDR3 is TGTGCCAGCAGTCGGAAAACAGGGGGCGAGCAGTACTTC. Its translation is CASSRKTGGEQYF.

This clonotype was seen at least ten times. The chain combines TRBV7-2 with TRBJ2-1; TRBD2 agrees at 7 bases. The germline V gene encodes CDR1 SGHTA and CDR2 FQGNSA. With 5 bases clipped from V and 6 bases from J, the junction kept 7 bases outside the gene matches. The CDR3 contains 14 residues. The CDR3 nucleotides are TGTGCCAGCAGCGTCCGACTAGCAAGCAATGAGCAGTTCTTC. This translates into CASSVRLASNEQFF.

This clonotype has more than one count but fewer than ten. The chain joins TRBV20-1 to TRBJ1-6, with a tentative D call TRBD1 (5 bases). The CDR3 totals 17 residues. Between the trimmed V and J ends, which lost 0 bases and 8 bases, there was a span of 20 bases. CDR1 and CDR2 (germline): DFQATT, SNEGSKA (reference sequence). CDR3 in DNA: TGCAGTGCTAGAGATGGGAAAAAGCAGGCGGGGGATTCACCCCTCCACTTT. Amino acid sequence: CSARDGKKQAGDSPLHF.

This clonotype was recorded at least ten times. The rearrangement joins TRBV10-3 to TRBJ2-3; 10 nucleotides match TRBD2. The CDR3 covers 17 residues. V was clipped by 7 bases and J by 2 bases; unmatched bases: 12. Germline V gene lookup returns CDR1 ENHRY and CDR2 SYGVKD. The CDR3 DNA follows: TGTGCCATCACAAAAGGGTTACTAGCGGGGAACACAGATACGCAGTATTTT. It is translated as CAITKGLLAGNTDTQYF.

A single count supports this clonotype. This chain links TRBV11-2 with TRBJ2-3, with 10 bases lining up with TRBD2. This CDR3 comprises 16 residues. The germline V gene has CDR1 SGHAT and CDR2 FQNNGV. V lost 7 bases to trimming and J lost 6 bases; unmatched junction nucleotides: 13. CDR3 sequence: CASNLVGTSVADTQYF. CDR3 DNA sequence: TGTGCCAGCAACTTGGTCGGGACTAGCGTTGCGGATACGCAGTATTTT.

The rearrangement joins TRBV6-2 or TRBV6-3 to TRBJ2-1; D might be TRBD1 (6 bases). V lost 5 bases, J lost 0 bases, and 14 bases lay in between. Germline assignment: CDR1 MNHEY and CDR2 SVGEGT. There are 16 residues in the CDR3. The CDR3 loop reads CASSTRTVRSYNEQFF. CDR3 nucleotides: TGTGCCAGCAGTACCAGGACAGTTCGCTCCTACAATGAGCAGTTCTTC.

The sample holds a few counts of this clonotype. This sequence joins TRBV5-5 and TRBJ2-5; D call uncertain. This CDR3 is built from 13 residues. CDR1 and CDR2 from the germline V gene are SGHKS and YYEKEE (reference sequence). V was clipped by 2 bases and J by 0 bases, with 5 bases between them. This CDR3 is CASSFHDQETQYF. In nucleotides, the CDR3 is TGTGCCAGCAGCTTTCACGACCAAGAGACCCAGTACTTC.

This clonotype was detected a few times. The V call is TRBV10-3, the J call TRBJ2-7; 9 bases fit TRBD1. Germline values: CDR1 ENHRY, CDR2 SYGVKD. V trimming: 6 bases; J trimming: 5 bases; junction bases outside the gene matches: 5. This CDR3 spans 13 amino acids. CDR3 bases: TGTGCCATCAGATGGGACAGGGCCGACGAGCAGTACTTC. Amino acids: CAIRWDRADEQYF.

The V and J genes are TRBV7-9 and TRBJ2-7; a possible D gene is TRBD2 (5 bases). V was pared by 1 base and J by 2 bases, with 12 bases between. The CDR3 is 15 residues long. Germline assignment: CDR1 SEHNR and CDR2 FQNEAQ (reference sequence). Written as DNA, the CDR3 is TGTGCCAGCAGCTTAGAGAGGGAATCCCCCTACGAGCAGTACTTC. Its translation is CASSLERESPYEQYF. Using reference TRBV7-9 and TRBJ2-7 for the parts outside the CDR3, the full variable domain is DTGVSQNPRHKITKRGQNVTFRCDPISEHNRLYWYRQTLGQGPEFLTYFQNEAQLEKSRLLSDRFSAERPKGSFSTLEIQRTEQGDSAMYLCASSLERESPYEQYFGPGTRLTVT.

With regard to this clonotype: This may arise from a read error, as a much more abundant clone is one base away. The chain joins TRBV27 to TRBJ2-5; D not resolved. Germline CDR1 and CDR2: MNHEY and SMNVEV (reference sequence). V lost 5 bases to trimming and J lost 3 bases, with 7 bases between them. This CDR3 spans 12 amino acids. The CDR3 DNA follows: TGTGCCAGCAGTCATGGGAAAGAGACCCAGTACTTC. It codes for CASSHGKETQYF.

V usage is TRBV9 and J usage is TRBJ2-1; 10 bases agree with TRBD2. This CDR3 is built from 16 residues. From germline, CDR1 is SGDLS and CDR2 YYNGEE. Trimming cost V 0 bases and J 4 bases; bases outside gene matches: 4. CDR3 sequence: CASSVGGLANYNEQFF. The CDR3 DNA sequence: TGTGCCAGCAGCGTAGGGGGACTAGCGAATTACAATGAGCAGTTCTTC.

This clonotype was seen ten or more times. V gene TRBV10-3 combines with J gene TRBJ2-7, with 7 positions matching TRBD2. The ends lost 10 bases at V and 4 bases at J; junction bases unmatched: 13. This CDR3 is built from 14 residues. Looked up from germline, CDR1 is ENHRY and CDR2 is SYGVKD. The CDR3 reads CATKATSVYYEQYF. The CDR3 DNA sequence: TGTGCCACGAAAGCCACTAGCGTTTATTACGAGCAGTACTTC.

The chain joins TRBV5-5 to TRBJ2-7, with D maybe TRBD1 (6 bases). Germline CDR1 SGHKS, CDR2 YYEKEE (reference sequence). The CDR3 extends over 16 amino acids. Trimming pared 0 bases from V and 3 bases from J, leaving 16 bases between. The CDR3 region is CASSLGPGALVYEQYF. The CDR3 DNA is TGTGCCAGCAGCTTGGGGCCAGGGGCCCTTGTCTACGAGCAGTACTTC.

This clonotype was seen many times. The gene calls are TRBV29-1 and TRBJ2-5, with D tentatively TRBD2 (7 bases). The CDR3 has 12 amino acids. V shed 4 bases and J shed 5 bases, with 11 bases lying between them. The V gene's germline CDR1 is SQVTM and CDR2 ANQGSEA. The CDR3 spells CSVVRGRETQYF. The CDR3 coding sequence is TGCAGCGTTGTGCGGGGGCGCGAGACCCAGTACTTC. The full variable domain, in which reference TRBV29-1 and TRBJ2-5 provide the parts outside the CDR3, is SAVISQKPSRDICQRGTSLTIQCQVDSQVTMMFWYRQQPGQSLTLIATANQGSEATYESGFVIDKFPISRPNLTFSTLTVSNMSPEDSSIYLCSVVRGRETQYFGPGTRLLVL.

This clonotype was seen ten or more times. This sequence joins TRBV7-9 and TRBJ1-2; tentative D call: TRBD1 (5 bases). Germline V gives CDR1 SEHNR, CDR2 FQNEAQ (reference sequence). Trimming took 5 bases from V and 12 from J, leaving 19 bases between them. The length of the CDR3 is 13 residues. CDR3 DNA: TGTGCCAGCAGCCCCTTGGCGACAGCTAGTCACACCTTC. Encoded protein: CASSPLATASHTF. The full variable domain, rest sourced from reference TRBV7-9 and TRBJ1-2, is DTGVSQNPRHKITKRGQNVTFRCDPISEHNRLYWYRQTLGQGPEFLTYFQNEAQLEKSRLLSDRFSAERPKGSFSTLEIQRTEQGDSAMYLCASSPLATASHTFGSGTRLTVV.

This chain links TRBV20-1 with TRBJ2-7, with 7 bases identical to TRBD1. From germline, CDR1 is DFQATT and CDR2 SNEGSKA (reference sequence). CDR3 length: 15 amino acids. V lost 6 bases, J lost 2 bases, and 13 bases stayed unmatched. Here the CDR3 DNA reads TGCAGTGCACCTACCCTCGGGACAGTAGCCTACGAGCAGTACTTC. It yields the protein CSAPTLGTVAYEQYF.